This T cell receptor (beta chain) derives from a study of beta chain features in type 1 diabetes. Overall study findings and caveats: Patients with Type 1 diabetes showed moderately but significantly shorter TCRB CDR3s in all four CD4+ subsets.

Germline V gene lookup returns CDR1 SGHRS and CDR2 YFSETQ. V lost 0 bases, J lost 2 bases, and 4 bases lay in between. This CDR3 comprises 13 residues. Sequenced material consisted of expressed TCRB transcripts (all of the isolated RNA was reverse transcribed). TCRdb's copy holds only in-frame clones and misses some; the assay was immunoSEQ multiplex PCR. The table includes about 150,000 clones, 10% to 15% detected once. This clone was observed a few times. The antigen is not known. The genes are TRBV5-1 and TRBJ2-3; D not certain. Sequencing was performed on central memory CD4+ T cells from blood. This TCR was sampled from a man between 18 and 29 years old with type 1 diabetes. CDR3 loop: CASSLDATDTQYF. CDR3 sequence (DNA): TGCGCCAGCAGCTTGGATGCCACAGATACGCAGTATTTT.